This T cell receptor beta chain was retrieved from a study of T cell responses to AZD1222 COVID-19 vaccine (dated by TCRdb to 2020 to 2022). Background for the entire study: AZD1222 recipients with second doses at about 4 weeks or about 12 weeks were pooled, because spike-specific TCR depth and breadth did not differ between schedules. TCR sequencing was performed for about 250 trial participants, of whom roughly 200 were given two doses of AZD1222 and approximately 26 were given two doses of MenACWY control vaccine. Trial participants were enrolled into age subgroups of 18-55, 56-69 and 70-plus years, which contained about 160, 30 and 59 TCR-sequenced participants, respectively.

A note on this clone: The specificity of this receptor is unknown. Base qualities are missing; no much larger clone stands one base away.

The CDR3 regions of human TCRbeta chains were analyzed by immunosequencing. From the authors' description of their analysis: Repertoire TCRs were checked for matches against a reference library of SARS-CoV-2-specific TCRs that had been generated using the MIRA antigen-specificity platform. Breadth was defined as the fraction of unique TCRs that were SARS-CoV-2-associated. Depth was defined as the fraction of total T cells that were SARS-CoV-2-associated. Using the MIRA data, every spike-specific TCR was mapped to the spike region that the TCR reacted to and assigned to either a CD4 or a CD8 class. Log10-transformed breadth and depth values were compared by one-way ANOVA with Sidak's multiple comparisons tests. As stored in TCRdb, this immuneACCESS dataset retains in-frame rearrangements with V and J assigned. A fraction of the clones does not appear; measured against another copy, unresolved V genes explain less than half of the discrepancy, and the remainder lacks a known reason. The V and J calls and clone size are taken from that table; D and trimming were inferred from the DNA. Across this sample there are about 170,000 clones, with more than 80% seen only once. The leading ten clones occupy around 3% of the sample.

Broader findings and caveats from the paper: The 56-69-year group was small, and its depth increase did not reach significance, likely because of low power. Participants were mostly white British and included more females than males, and it was suggested by the authors that clonal diversity may have been underestimated. Reportedly, close to half of the unique spike-specific TCRs recognized epitopes lying outside the regions that are mutated in the B.1.351 and B.1.1.7 variants. After two AZD1222 doses, both the breadth and the depth of spike-specific TCRs were significantly higher than at day 0 and than in MenACWY recipients. Only a handful of AZD1222 recipients were SARS-CoV-2 seropositive at baseline, limiting conclusions about previously exposed vaccinees. The whole spike protein was spanned by vaccine-associated CD4 TCRs, and dominant responses were seen in regions 160-218 and 743-854. Because no samples from the day 14 peak response were available, repertoires could be characterized only after the peak T cell response.

The germline V gene sets CDR1 to SGHRS and CDR2 to YFSETQ. From the cysteine up to the phenylalanine, the CDR3 has a length of 16 residues. Only CDR3 DNA remains: 48 bases, in frame from the first base. V and J are trimmed by 0 bases and 5 bases, and the gene matches miss 8 bases of the junction. This sample's time point label indicates: baseline before first vaccination. Vaccinee samples came from UK trials COV001 and COV002, including a single-blind randomized controlled phase 2/3 trial of AZD1222 (ChAdOx1 nCoV-19) in healthy adults. Trial participant PBMC samples were collected at day 0 and day 28 after the second dose for TCRbeta chain sequencing.

This clonotype originated in an adult in good health. The chain is made from TRBV5-1 and TRBJ2-7; TRBD2 agrees with 10 junctional bases. The sequencing here drew on peripheral blood, taken on day 0 of AZD1222 vaccination. The nucleotide sequence reads TGCGCCAGCAGCTTGGCCCAACCTAGCGGGAGTGACGAGCAGTACTTC. This gives the protein CASSLAQPSGSDEQYF.